This T cell receptor beta chain comes out of a study of T-cell memory formation after mild COVID-19 (dated by TCRdb to about 2021). Some background on the complete study: TCR sequence clusters from the two donors were largely donor specific. Two young, previously healthy adult volunteers made up the cohort, one male and one female. T-cell clones expanding and contracting after mild COVID-19 in a couple of donors were tracked by longitudinal TCRalpha and TCRbeta repertoire sequencing.

Reading from cysteine to phenylalanine, the CDR3 counts 17 amino acids. Just CDR3 DNA is preserved here, 51 bases in frame from base 1. Here V drops 5 bases and J drops 6 bases, and the junction holds 14 bases not matched to any gene. According to the germline V gene (reference sequence), CDR1 reads SEHNR and CDR2 reads FQNEAQ. Sequencing relied on an Illumina NovaSeq 6000. Using 5'RACE with constant-segment primers, TCRalpha and TCRbeta cDNA libraries were constructed, with sample barcodes and unique molecular identifiers added in the process. RNA was extracted from every sample with Trizol reagent. The libraries were amplified in two PCR steps, and the second step added a second sample barcode and Illumina TruSeq adapters. The libraries were sequenced on an Illumina NovaSeq using 2 x 150 bp paired-end reads. Under the source paper's analysis protocol: The reads were demultiplexed and collapsed into UMI-guided consensus sequences using migec v1.2.7. Using mixcr v2.1.11, UMI consensuses were aligned to TRA and TRB V and J templates and then assembled into clonotypes. A clonotype was counted as expanded or contracted only if both edgeR and NoisET called the change significant, with noise models trained on biological replicates. For edgeR calls, a false discovery rate-adjusted p below 0.01 and a log2 fold-change threshold of 1 were applied. As an exploratory analysis of dynamics, max-normalized trajectories of the 1000 most abundant clonotypes were examined with PCA combined with hierarchical clustering. The CD4 or CD8 phenotype of responding clones was assigned using the separately sequenced CD4+ and CD8+ repertoires. TCRdb applied fastp at Q25 and MiXCR to the public reads, then kept only in-frame beta chains. Each CDR3 protein gets just one entry, which takes the most common genes and DNA from the rows behind it. These V and J calls originate from TCRdb's pipeline instead of the authors' own analysis. For this sample there are roughly 510,000 distinct CDR3 sequences; 15% to 20% appear just once. The ten largest make up roughly 8.2% of the sample.

A note on this clonotype: It lacks a known antigen. Within one base of it there is no much larger clone, and no base qualities were kept.

Findings and caveats that apply to the study as a whole: Some responding clones were detected in pre-infection memory, suggesting pre-existing cross-reactive memory T cells joined the SARS-CoV-2 response. Contracting CD4+ clones appeared mostly in the CM and EM memory subsets, whereas CD8+ clones were enriched in EMRA. SARS-CoV-2 specificity of the second-wave clones peaking on day 37 was not confirmed. From day 15 to 85, contracting clones showed balanced CD4/CD8 phenotypes, whereas a second wave of clones that expanded from day 15 to 37 leaned towards CD4+. The study included only a couple of mild cases, and larger cohorts that include severe cases with pre-infection samples were judged to be necessary.

PBMCs were isolated by Ficoll-Paque density gradient centrifugation. The sample consisted of PBMCs or a T cell subset sorted from them (not recorded which). This chain joins TRBV7-9 to TRBJ2-1, and TRBD1 matches 9 of the central bases. The TCR comes from an adult woman who had mild COVID-19 (a few samples of this study predate the infection). The sample titles of this study are shuffled in the database, so cell type and time point are left out; the donor was told from shared clones. The nucleotide sequence reads TGTGCCAGCAGCCCCCGTTCCCGGGACAGGGTGCGCAATGAGCAGTTCTTC. Its coded protein is CASSPRSRDRVRNEQFF.